The 28 T cell receptor beta chains below were found in one sample sequenced in a study of early T cells in non-severe SARS-CoV-2 infection. Via MiXCR, TCRdb re-called the 5' RACE reads, giving one row per CDR3 protein. The sample yields fewer than 85,000 distinct CDR3 sequences, about 12% seen once. What was sequenced was whole blood. Receptors were obtained from an adult who was a healthcare worker with PCR-confirmed SARS-CoV-2 infection or an uninfected control (not recorded which).

This clonotype was detected a few times. The chain has TRBV7-9 and TRBJ2-1, with TRBD2 matching over 9 bases. Germline CDR1 and CDR2: SEHNR and FQNEAQ (reference sequence). This CDR3 has 16 residues. The trim removed 5 bases at V and 3 bases at J, leaving 8 bases unmatched. Here the CDR3 DNA reads TGTGCCAGCAGCGAAGGCGGGGGGGCGGTCTACAATGAGCAGTTCTTC. Translation: CASSEGGGAVYNEQFF.

This clonotype was observed at least ten times. V is TRBV12-3 or TRBV12-4 and J is TRBJ2-1, with D uncertain. CDR3 length: 15 residues. The ends were cut back, 1 base at V and 9 bases at J, with 16 bases in the middle. The CDR3, as DNA: TGTGCCAGCAGTTTAGTGATGGGGTCCACACTTGAGCAGTTCTTC. Its translation: CASSLVMGSTLEQFF.

The sample holds many counts of this clonotype. The rearrangement uses TRBV24-1 and TRBJ2-1; perhaps TRBD1 as D (5 bases). This CDR3 spans 18 amino acids. The V and J ends lost 4 bases and 0 bases respectively, with 18 bases between them. Germline-derived CDR1 and CDR2 are KGHDR and SFDVKD. CDR3 region: CATSDWGSPGPSYNEQFF. The CDR3 DNA follows: TGTGCCACCAGTGACTGGGGCAGTCCCGGCCCCTCCTACAATGAGCAGTTCTTC.

This clonotype has ten or more counts. The CDR3 region has the DNA TGTGCCAGCAGCCAAGCGCTCGGGAGCTACGAGCAGTACTTC. Its protein product is CASSQALGSYEQYF. This chain connects TRBV7-8 to TRBJ2-7; D is perhaps TRBD2 (6 bases). CDR1 and CDR2 (germline): SGHVS, FQNEAQ. The V end lost 5 bases, the J end lost 3 bases, and 14 bases lay between the germline ends. This CDR3 spans 14 amino acids. The entire variable domain, with the rest obtained from reference TRBV7-8 and TRBJ2-7, is as follows: GAGVSQSPRYKVAKRGQDVALRCDPISGHVSLFWYQQALGQGPEFLTYFQNEAQLDKSGLPSDRFFAERPEGSVSTLKIQRTQQEDSAVYLCASSQALGSYEQYFGPGTRLTVT.

This clonotype has ten or more counts. This rearrangement joins TRBV5-5 to TRBJ1-4; TRBD1 is a possible D gene (6 bases). Trimming pared 0 bases from V and 8 bases from J, leaving 17 bases between. Germline V gene data show CDR1 as SGHKS and CDR2 as YYEKEE (reference sequence). This CDR3 comprises 16 residues. The CDR3 nucleotides read TGTGCCAGCAGCTTGGGCGCAGGGGCCCTGAAGGAAAAACTGTTTTTT. Translated: CASSLGAGALKEKLFF.

In its sample, this clonotype was seen many times. The chain employs TRBV28 and TRBJ2-7; D assignment may be TRBD1 or TRBD2 (6 bases each). Germline CDR1 is MDHEN and CDR2 is SYDVKM. The V end lost 4 bases, the J end lost 2 bases, and 15 bases lay between the germline ends. There are 15 residues in the CDR3. CDR3: CASSSRGVRAYEQYF. CDR3 nucleotides: TGTGCCAGCAGTTCGAGGGGGGTTCGGGCCTACGAGCAGTACTTC. The variable domain in full, completed from reference TRBV28 and TRBJ2-7, reads DVKVTQSSRYLVKRTGEKVFLECVQDMDHENMFWYRQDPGLGLRLIYFSYDVKMKEKGDIPEGYSVSREKKERFSLILESASTNQTSMYLCASSSRGVRAYEQYFGPGTRLTVT.

In its sample, this clonotype was seen many times. The J gene is TRBJ2-7, the V gene TRBV27, with D perhaps matching TRBD1 or TRBD2 (6 bases each). The CDR3 loop spans 14 amino acids. CDR1 and CDR2 (germline): MNHEY, SMNVEV (reference sequence). The V end lost 5 bases, the J end lost 2 bases, and 13 bases lay between the germline ends. For the CDR3, the DNA is TGTGCCAGCAGTGAGGGAGGACAGACCTACGAGCAGTACTTC. This sequence encodes CASSEGGQTYEQYF.

This clonotype was picked up many times. The rearrangement links TRBV29-1 to TRBJ1-2; D not certain. Germline assignment: CDR1 SQVTM and CDR2 ANQGSEA. The CDR3 totals 12 residues. V lost 6 bases, J lost 2 bases, and 10 bases lay in between. The CDR3 region is CSVATENYGYTF. Here the CDR3 DNA reads TGCAGCGTGGCCACAGAGAACTATGGCTACACCTTC.

In its sample, this clonotype was seen many times. The chain has TRBV6-2 or TRBV6-3 and TRBJ1-1; 7 nucleotides agree with TRBD1. The CDR3 is 16 residues long. The germline CDR1 and CDR2 sequences are MNHEY and SVGEGT. V shed 7 bases and J 0 bases; nucleotides not matched to a gene: 11. The CDR3 bases are TGTGCCAGCAATCCCGGGACAGCCCTGATGAACACTGAAGCTTTCTTT. Protein sequence: CASNPGTALMNTEAFF.

This clonotype occurred a few times. No conserved phenylalanine or tryptophan is present at the end of the CDR3, so a read error is the likely explanation. This chain connects TRBV29-1 to TRBJ1-1, with unresolved D. The CDR3 consists of 13 residues. V lost 3 bases, J lost 0 bases, and 8 bases lay in between. Germline CDR1 is SQVTM and CDR2 is ANQGSEA. CDR3 amino acids: CSVEWAVNTEAFS. The CDR3 coding sequence is TGCAGCGTTGAGTGGGCAGTGAACACTGAAGCTTTCTCT.

This clonotype occurred many times. The chain couples TRBV4-1 to TRBJ2-5; D is uncertain. This CDR3 is built from 11 residues. V was shortened by 3 bases and J by 5 bases, with 4 bases between the two germline ends. CDR1 and CDR2 from the germline V gene are MGHRA and YSYEKL. The CDR3: CASSHRETQYF. The DNA for the CDR3 is TGCGCCAGCAGCCACCGGGAGACCCAGTACTTC.

This clonotype was detected ten times or more. The V call is TRBV29-1, the J call TRBJ1-2; D call uncertain. Germline CDR1 is SQVTM and CDR2 is ANQGSEA. This CDR3 comprises 11 residues. Trimming removed 6 bases at V and 7 bases at J, with 12 bases between. The CDR3 DNA sequence: TGCAGCGTCGATCGAGGGCCTGGCTACACCTTC. It is translated as CSVDRGPGYTF.

The rearrangement uses TRBV28 and TRBJ1-1; D is perhaps TRBD1 (5 bases). V was shortened by 3 bases and J by 1 base, with 18 bases between the two germline ends. Germline values: CDR1 MDHEN, CDR2 SYDVKM. The CDR3 spans 17 residues. The DNA for the CDR3 is TGTGCCAGCAGTTTTAGGGTTGTTCGGGGGAGGAACACTGAAGCTTTCTTT. The encoded protein is CASSFRVVRGRNTEAFF.

V and J are TRBV3-1 and TRBJ1-6; D is unclear. V was cut by 0 bases and J by 6 bases, with 9 bases left in between. The germline V gene has CDR1 LGHDT and CDR2 YNNKEL (reference sequence). The CDR3 contains 15 residues. The CDR3 DNA sequence: TGTGCCAGCAGCCAAGAAGGGCAGTTTAATTCACCCCTCCACTTT. Its translation is CASSQEGQFNSPLHF.

This clonotype was detected many times. An end of the junction differs from the germline gene, which may be a read error. The chain carries TRBV6-6 and TRBJ2-6, with 7 bases identical to TRBD1. CDR1 MNHNY and CDR2 SVGAGI come from the germline V gene (reference sequence). The CDR3 totals 12 residues. The CDR3 here is CASSPSGGLESF. Here the CDR3 DNA reads TGTGCCAGCAGCCCTTCAGGGGGTCTCGAGTCTTTC.

This clonotype came up many times. In DNA, the CDR3 is TGCAGTGCGCGGGACAGGGAAAGGACTGAAGCTTTCTTT. This encodes CSARDRERTEAFF. The chain couples TRBV20-1 to TRBJ1-1; 9 bases agree with TRBD1. Unmatched junction bases numbered 7, after V lost 6 bases and J lost 5 bases. The CDR3 runs to 13 residues. Germline-derived CDR1 and CDR2 are DFQATT and SNEGSKA (reference sequence).

This clonotype was seen ten or more times. This chain uses TRBV6-5 with TRBJ2-5, with D hard to call. Trimming pared 2 bases from V and 4 bases from J, leaving 5 bases between. CDR1 and CDR2 from the germline V gene are MNHEY and SVGAGI. The CDR3 consists of 12 residues. CDR3 amino acids: CASSYRGETQYF. CDR3 sequence (DNA): TGTGCCAGCAGTTACCGAGGAGAGACCCAGTACTTC.

This clonotype was observed at least ten times. The chain recombines TRBV27 with TRBJ2-7; 8 bases are shared with TRBD1. V lost 5 bases to trimming and J lost 2 bases; unmatched junction nucleotides: 2. Per the germline V gene, CDR1 is MNHEY and CDR2 is SMNVEV (reference sequence). This CDR3 contains 13 residues. The CDR3 loop reads CASSPGQAYEQYF. The CDR3 DNA follows: TGTGCCAGCAGTCCGGGACAGGCCTACGAGCAGTACTTC.

As for this clonotype: A much larger clonotype is one base distant, so this may be a read error. The chain couples TRBV3-1 to TRBJ1-5, with D uncertain. The CDR3 consists of 14 residues. The V gene's germline CDR1 is LGHDT and CDR2 YNNKEL (reference sequence). CDR3 nucleotide sequence: TGTGCCAGCAACCAAGATGTGGGAAATCAGCCCCAGCATTTT. This encodes CASNQDVGNQPQHF.

Many counts were recorded for this clonotype. The chain recombines TRBV20-1 with TRBJ1-2; 10 nucleotides agree with TRBD1. CDR3 length: 17 residues. V shed 1 base and J 0 bases; nucleotides not matched to a gene: 8. The germline V gene has CDR1 DFQATT and CDR2 SNEGSKA (reference sequence). Written as DNA, the CDR3 is TGCAGTGCTAGAGGGTTGACAGGGGGCCCGGCTAACTATGGCTACACCTTC. It is translated as CSARGLTGGPANYGYTF.

This clonotype was recorded at least ten times. The chain employs TRBV6-2 or TRBV6-3 and TRBJ2-7, with a weak D call TRBD2 (6 bases). Trimming removed 0 bases at V and 3 bases at J, with 9 bases between. This CDR3 has 14 residues. The germline V gene has CDR1 MNHEY and CDR2 SVGEGT. The CDR3: CASSYSTDYYEQYF. The CDR3 nucleotides read TGTGCCAGCAGTTACTCGACGGACTACTACGAGCAGTACTTC.

Ten or more counts support this clonotype. This chain connects TRBV6-2 or TRBV6-3 to TRBJ1-6, with TRBD1 matching 7 bases. Looked up from germline, CDR1 is MNHEY and CDR2 is SVGEGT. The CDR3 spans 14 residues. J was trimmed by 14 bases and V by 5 bases; bases with no gene match: 12. Here the CDR3 reads CASSPLAGTATLHF. CDR3 nucleotides: TGTGCCAGCAGTCCACTGGCCGGGACAGCCACCCTCCACTTT.

The V call is TRBV7-9, the J call TRBJ2-7; a weak D match, TRBD2 (7 bases). The length of the CDR3 is 18 residues. Germline-derived CDR1 and CDR2 are SEHNR and FQNEAQ (reference sequence). V lost 4 bases and J 6 bases, leaving 28 bases between the germline ends. In DNA, the CDR3 is TGTGCCAGCAGCTCCGACCGATCTATAGGGGGGGCCCCCCGCGAGCAGTACTTC. It translates to CASSSDRSIGGAPREQYF.

This clonotype was observed many times. J is TRBJ2-2 and V is TRBV27; 10 bases map to TRBD2. CDR3 length: 16 amino acids. The V segment lost 5 bases and the J segment 1 base; nucleotides outside the gene matches: 4. Germline V CDR1 and CDR2: MNHEY, SMNVEV (reference sequence). Here the CDR3 reads CASSRGLAENTGELFF. DNA for the CDR3: TGTGCCAGCAGTCGAGGACTAGCGGAGAACACCGGGGAGCTGTTTTTT.

This clonotype was detected many times. This sequence joins TRBV6-1 and TRBJ2-7, with 11 bases lining up with TRBD2. This CDR3 comprises 15 residues. The trim removed 7 bases at V and 0 bases at J, leaving 5 bases unmatched. Germline assignment: CDR1 MNHNS and CDR2 SASEGT. CDR3 DNA sequence: TGTGCCAGCACCAAAGGACTAGCGGGCTCCTACGAGCAGTACTTC. The encoded protein is CASTKGLAGSYEQYF.

This clonotype is labeled as medium-sized. The chain couples TRBV7-2 to TRBJ2-7; D is uncertain. Trimming stripped 7 bases from V and 1 base from J, with 8 bases between. The germline CDR1 and CDR2 sequences are SGHTA and FQGNSA. This CDR3 is built from 12 residues. In nucleotides, the CDR3 is TGTGCCAGCACCCCAAATTCCTACGAGCAGTACTTC. Its protein is CASTPNSYEQYF.

This clonotype showed up many times. V and J are TRBV13 and TRBJ2-3; D is possibly TRBD1 (6 bases). CDR3 length: 14 amino acids. Looked up from germline, CDR1 is PRHDT and CDR2 is FYEKMQ (reference sequence). V was clipped by 5 bases and J by 2 bases, with 11 bases between them. The CDR3 here is CASSLDRTTDTQYF. Here the CDR3 DNA reads TGTGCCAGCAGCCTCGACAGGACCACAGATACGCAGTATTTT.

Sample share makes this clonotype medium-sized. The gene calls are TRBV29-1 and TRBJ2-7; D is unclear. V dropped 1 base and J dropped 4 bases, with 20 bases sitting between them. This CDR3 comprises 16 residues. Germline V gene sequence: CDR1 SQVTM, CDR2 ANQGSEA. In DNA, the CDR3 is TGCAGCGTTGAAGTTTTGAGTGGGCGGAATATTTACGAGCAGTACTTC. Amino acids: CSVEVLSGRNIYEQYF.